This entry features one T cell receptor beta chain sequence. What it binds is unknown. The data derive from a study of response to subunit inactivated influenza vaccine. From the RT-PCR reads, TCRdb called clonotypes with MiXCR, one entry per CDR3 protein. Seen here are about 700,000 distinct CDR3 sequences, 12% to 15% observed once, and the top ten hold roughly 7.6%. Germline values: CDR1 SGHTA, CDR2 FQGTGA. V was pared by 0 bases and J by 0 bases, with 10 bases between. CDR3 length: 16 residues. Study results and caveats: Each seasonal influenza vaccination, the authors suggested, recruits few new T cells.

The clonotype originates from a man aged 50 to 60 who received an inactivated influenza vaccine. The source material was PBMCs from blood, sampled roughly 15 days before vaccination. The J gene is TRBJ2-3, the V gene TRBV7-3; no reliable D call. CDR3 sequence: CASSLTAVPSTDTQYF. Here the CDR3 DNA reads TGTGCCAGCAGCTTAACGGCAGTTCCTAGCACAGATACGCAGTATTTT.